Listed below are T cell receptor beta chains from one sample, sequenced in a study of graft-versus-host responses after intestinal transplantation. The table came from immunoSEQ multiplex PCR; TCRdb's copy has only in-frame clones and leaves some out. Among almost 70,000 clones, roughly 89% were seen once, and the ten largest hold around 7%. The input for sequencing was bone marrow, taken roughly 110 weeks after intestinal transplantation. The origin of the receptors is a human patient who received an intestinal transplant, so some T cells may come from the graft donor. The CDR3 runs from the conserved cysteine through the conserved F or W. The D gene is left open where the match is weak. Part of the rows lack a size; the others show once, few, many or a class for expanded clones.

v_call: TRBV29-1
cdr3_length: 15
j_call: TRBJ1-6
clone_size: .
d_call: TRBD1
cdr3_aa: CSVPGGDSFNSPLHF
cdr3_nt: TGCAGCGTCCCTGGGGGGGACAGTTTTAATTCACCCCTCCACTTT

v_call: TRBV2
cdr3_length: 13
j_call: TRBJ2-7
clone_size: .
d_call: TRBD1
cdr3_aa: CASGETGPYEQYF
cdr3_nt: TGTGCCAGCGGGGAGACAGGGCCCTACGAGCAGTACTTC

v_call: TRBV6-5
cdr3_length: 15
j_call: TRBJ2-2
clone_size: .
d_call: .
cdr3_aa: CASSYRDTYTGELFF
cdr3_nt: TGTGCCAGCAGTTACCGGGACACTTACACCGGGGAGCTGTTTTTT

v_call: TRBV9
cdr3_length: 10
j_call: TRBJ1-3
clone_size: .
d_call: .
cdr3_aa: CASSGNTIYF
cdr3_nt: TGTGCCAGCTCTGGAAACACCATATATTTT

v_call: TRBV4-1
cdr3_length: 12
j_call: TRBJ2-3
clone_size: .
d_call: .
cdr3_aa: CASSTRPDTQYF
cdr3_nt: TGCGCCAGCAGCACCCGTCCCGATACGCAGTATTTT

v_call: TRBV6-1
cdr3_length: 15
j_call: TRBJ1-4
clone_size: .
d_call: TRBD1
cdr3_aa: CASRTAGGGGEKLFF
cdr3_nt: TGTGCCAGCAGGACGGCAGGGGGCGGAGGTGAAAAACTGTTTTTT

v_call: TRBV13
cdr3_length: 13
j_call: TRBJ1-1
clone_size: .
d_call: .
cdr3_aa: CASSSGWNTEAFF
cdr3_nt: TGTGCCAGCAGCTCCGGCTGGAACACTGAAGCTTTCTTT

v_call: TRBV21-1
cdr3_length: 14
j_call: TRBJ1-1
clone_size: .
d_call: .
cdr3_aa: CASSNLQENTEAFF
cdr3_nt: TGTGCCAGCAGCAACTTACAGGAGAACACTGAAGCTTTCTTT

v_call: TRBV7-9
cdr3_length: 13
j_call: TRBJ1-1
clone_size: few
d_call: .
cdr3_aa: CASSPIRQGEAFF
cdr3_nt: TGTGCCAGCAGTCCTATACGACAAGGTGAAGCTTTCTTT

v_call: TRBV5-4
cdr3_length: 13
j_call: TRBJ2-1
clone_size: .
d_call: .
cdr3_aa: CASSPTLSNEQFF
cdr3_nt: TGTGCCAGCAGCCCTACGCTGAGCAATGAGCAGTTCTTC

v_call: TRBV19
cdr3_length: 15
j_call: TRBJ1-3
clone_size: .
d_call: .
cdr3_aa: CASRDPGQSLNTIYF
cdr3_nt: TGTGCCAGTAGAGATCCCGGACAGTCCTTAAACACCATATATTTT

v_call: TRBV6-5
cdr3_length: 16
j_call: TRBJ2-1
clone_size: .
d_call: .
cdr3_aa: CASSFAPGTPREEQFF
cdr3_nt: TGTGCCAGCAGTTTTGCTCCGGGAACCCCCCGTGAGGAGCAGTTCTTC

v_call: TRBV6-4
cdr3_length: 14
j_call: TRBJ1-2
clone_size: .
d_call: .
cdr3_aa: CASSDSRRRGGYTF
cdr3_nt: TGTGCCAGCAGTGACTCGCGGAGGAGGGGCGGCTACACCTTC

v_call: TRBV29-1
cdr3_length: 11
j_call: TRBJ2-3
clone_size: .
d_call: .
cdr3_aa: CSELLTDTQYF
cdr3_nt: TGCAGCGAGTTACTAACAGATACGCAGTATTTT

v_call: TRBV6-5
cdr3_length: 12
j_call: TRBJ1-2
clone_size: .
d_call: .
cdr3_aa: CASSYDRSGYTF
cdr3_nt: TGTGCCAGCAGTTACGACAGGTCCGGCTACACCTTC

v_call: TRBV7-2
cdr3_length: 15
j_call: TRBJ1-5
clone_size: .
d_call: TRBD1
cdr3_aa: CASSHRTGGYQPQHF
cdr3_nt: TGTGCCAGCAGCCACCGGACAGGGGGCTATCAGCCCCAGCATTTT

v_call: TRBV11-2
cdr3_length: 18
j_call: TRBJ2-5
clone_size: .
d_call: .
cdr3_aa: CASSLRHRSGVRGETQYF
cdr3_nt: TGTGCCAGCAGCTTGAGACACCGGTCGGGGGTGAGGGGAGAGACCCAGTACTTC

v_call: TRBV28
cdr3_length: 13
j_call: TRBJ1-1
clone_size: .
d_call: TRBD1
cdr3_aa: CASRTGRETEAFF
cdr3_nt: TGTGCCAGCAGGACAGGGCGGGAGACTGAAGCTTTCTTT

v_call: TRBV11-2
cdr3_length: 13
j_call: TRBJ2-5
clone_size: .
d_call: .
cdr3_aa: CASSSRGLETQYF
cdr3_nt: TGTGCCAGCAGCTCACGGGGCTTAGAGACCCAGTACTTC

v_call: TRBV28
cdr3_length: 16
j_call: TRBJ1-6
clone_size: few
d_call: TRBD1
cdr3_aa: CASSPHKGQGVSPLHF
cdr3_nt: TGTGCCAGCAGTCCCCACAAGGGACAGGGTGTCTCACCCCTCCACTTT

v_call: TRBV6-5
cdr3_length: 15
j_call: TRBJ1-6
clone_size: .
d_call: .
cdr3_aa: CASRSGQRDNSPLHF
cdr3_nt: TGTGCCAGCAGGAGTGGACAGCGAGATAATTCACCCCTCCACTTT

v_call: TRBV5-1
cdr3_length: 14
j_call: TRBJ2-3
clone_size: .
d_call: TRBD1
cdr3_aa: CASSIGQGADTQYF
cdr3_nt: TGCGCCAGCAGCATCGGACAGGGCGCAGATACGCAGTATTTT

v_call: TRBV7-9
cdr3_length: 15
j_call: TRBJ2-7
clone_size: .
d_call: .
cdr3_aa: CASSPLRGMTYEQYF
cdr3_nt: TGTGCCAGCAGCCCGTTGAGGGGCATGACCTACGAGCAGTACTTC

v_call: TRBV12-5
cdr3_length: 15
j_call: TRBJ2-1
clone_size: .
d_call: TRBD1
cdr3_aa: CASGLTGFSYNEQFF
cdr3_nt: TGTGCTAGTGGTCTGACAGGGTTCTCCTACAATGAGCAGTTCTTC

v_call: TRBV6-5
cdr3_length: 13
j_call: TRBJ1-1
clone_size: .
d_call: .
cdr3_aa: CTSIRGLNTEAFF
cdr3_nt: TGTACCAGCATTCGCGGTCTGAACACTGAAGCTTTCTTT

v_call: TRBV6-6
cdr3_length: 16
j_call: TRBJ1-6
clone_size: once
d_call: TRBD1
cdr3_aa: CASSLDREAGNSPLHF
cdr3_nt: TGTGCCAGCAGCCTAGACAGGGAGGCGGGGAATTCACCCCTCCACTTT

v_call: TRBV7-6
cdr3_length: 16
j_call: TRBJ1-4
clone_size: .
d_call: TRBD1
cdr3_aa: CASSVLTGGGEEKLFF
cdr3_nt: TGTGCCAGCAGCGTATTAACAGGGGGCGGCGAGGAAAAACTGTTTTTT

v_call: TRBV5-1
cdr3_length: 15
j_call: TRBJ2-2
clone_size: .
d_call: .
cdr3_aa: CASSDSVAGTGELFF
cdr3_nt: TGCGCCAGCAGCGACAGTGTGGCGGGCACCGGGGAGCTGTTTTTT

v_call: TRBV27
cdr3_length: 14
j_call: TRBJ2-7
clone_size: .
d_call: TRBD1
cdr3_aa: CASSLDRESHEQYF
cdr3_nt: TGTGCCAGCAGTTTGGACAGGGAGTCCCACGAGCAGTACTTC

v_call: TRBV7-3
cdr3_length: 12
j_call: TRBJ1-2
clone_size: .
d_call: TRBD1
cdr3_aa: CASSGTGVGYTF
cdr3_nt: TGTGCCAGCAGCGGGACAGGGGTTGGCTACACCTTC

v_call: TRBV10-3
cdr3_length: 16
j_call: TRBJ1-1
clone_size: .
d_call: .
cdr3_aa: CAISESIVGGGTEAFF
cdr3_nt: TGTGCCATCAGTGAGTCGATCGTGGGAGGGGGCACTGAAGCTTTCTTT

v_call: TRBV7-6
cdr3_length: 20
j_call: TRBJ1-5
clone_size: .
d_call: TRBD1
cdr3_aa: CASSYKRTRDRERFHQPQHF
cdr3_nt: TGTGCCAGCAGCTACAAAAGGACACGGGACAGGGAAAGGTTCCATCAGCCCCAGCATTTT

v_call: TRBV5-4
cdr3_length: 15
j_call: TRBJ2-5
clone_size: .
d_call: .
cdr3_aa: CASSAERASQETQYF
cdr3_nt: TGTGCCAGCAGCGCCGAGCGGGCTTCACAAGAGACCCAGTACTTC

v_call: TRBV5-6
cdr3_length: 15
j_call: TRBJ2-2
clone_size: .
d_call: TRBD1
cdr3_aa: CASSQIRQGAGELFF
cdr3_nt: TGTGCCAGCAGCCAAATCAGACAGGGGGCCGGGGAGCTGTTTTTT

v_call: TRBV12-5
cdr3_length: 15
j_call: TRBJ1-1
clone_size: .
d_call: .
cdr3_aa: CASGLYTLGGTEAFF
cdr3_nt: TGTGCTAGTGGTTTGTACACCCTTGGGGGCACTGAAGCTTTCTTT

v_call: TRBV4-1
cdr3_length: 15
j_call: TRBJ2-7
clone_size: .
d_call: TRBD2
cdr3_aa: CASSHSDSGNYEQYF
cdr3_nt: TGCGCCAGCAGCCACAGTGATAGCGGGAATTACGAGCAGTACTTC

v_call: TRBV7-9
cdr3_length: 13
j_call: TRBJ2-7
clone_size: .
d_call: TRBD1
cdr3_aa: CASRLGTDYEQYF
cdr3_nt: TGTGCCAGCAGACTCGGGACAGACTACGAGCAGTACTTC

v_call: TRBV21-1
cdr3_length: 12
j_call: TRBJ1-2
clone_size: once
d_call: .
cdr3_aa: CASSNLYDGYTF
cdr3_nt: TGTGCCAGCAGCAATCTGTACGATGGCTACACCTTC

v_call: TRBV29-1
cdr3_length: 12
j_call: TRBJ1-2
clone_size: .
d_call: .
cdr3_aa: CSVVTGNYGYTF
cdr3_nt: TGCAGCGTTGTTACAGGGAACTATGGCTACACCTTC

v_call: TRBV5-1
cdr3_length: 15
j_call: TRBJ1-1
clone_size: .
d_call: .
cdr3_aa: CASSTEENLNTEAFF
cdr3_nt: TGCGCCAGCAGTACTGAAGAGAACTTGAACACTGAAGCTTTCTTT

v_call: TRBV5-4
cdr3_length: 12
j_call: TRBJ1-5
clone_size: .
d_call: .
cdr3_aa: CASSLAGEPQHF
cdr3_nt: TGTGCCAGCAGCTTGGCCGGGGAGCCCCAGCATTTT

v_call: TRBV11-3
cdr3_length: 15
j_call: TRBJ2-1
clone_size: .
d_call: TRBD1
cdr3_aa: CASSPGTGRNNEQFF
cdr3_nt: TGTGCCAGCAGCCCCGGGACAGGGAGGAACAATGAGCAGTTCTTC

v_call: TRBV7-2
cdr3_length: 14
j_call: TRBJ2-2
clone_size: .
d_call: .
cdr3_aa: CASSLEVAVGELFF
cdr3_nt: TGTGCCAGCAGCTTAGAGGTTGCTGTGGGGGAGCTGTTTTTT

v_call: TRBV9
cdr3_length: 13
j_call: TRBJ2-2
clone_size: few
d_call: .
cdr3_aa: CASSVAGNGELFF
cdr3_nt: TGTGCCAGCAGCGTAGCCGGCAACGGGGAGCTGTTTTTT